This is a list of T cell receptor beta chains from one sample in a study of cytomegalovirus exposure and HLA in healthy donors. Assay used: immunoSEQ multiplex PCR; TCRdb lists only in-frame clones, some missing. Of more than 140,000 clones in the sample, roughly four fifths were seen once. Sequenced sample: PBMCs. These TCRs come from a female donor in good health and CMV-seronegative. Both conserved end residues are part of each CDR3. D genes are given only for firm matches. The size entry is marked missing in some rows and otherwise reads once, few, many or a size class.

v_call: TRBV10-3
d_call: -
j_call: TRBJ1-1
clone_size: few
cdr3_aa: CAITAFGGGGTEAFF
cdr3_nt: TGTGCCATCACTGCTTTCGGGGGGGGAGGCACTGAAGCTTTCTTT

v_call: TRBV7-8
d_call: -
j_call: TRBJ2-7
clone_size: -
cdr3_aa: CASSLTSYEQYF
cdr3_nt: TGTGCCAGCAGCTTAACGAGCTACGAGCAGTACTTC

v_call: TRBV2
d_call: TRBD1
j_call: TRBJ1-2
clone_size: few
cdr3_aa: CASSRQGANYGYTF
cdr3_nt: TGTGCCAGCAGCCGACAGGGAGCTAACTATGGCTACACCTTC

v_call: TRBV19
d_call: TRBD1
j_call: TRBJ1-2
clone_size: once
cdr3_aa: CASQYGTGGLDGYTF
cdr3_nt: TGTGCCAGCCAATACGGGACAGGGGGATTAGATGGCTACACCTTC

v_call: TRBV2
d_call: TRBD1
j_call: TRBJ2-3
clone_size: -
cdr3_aa: CASSVNRGISTDTQYF
cdr3_nt: TGTGCCAGCAGCGTAAACAGGGGCATTAGCACAGATACGCAGTATTTT

v_call: TRBV6-1
d_call: -
j_call: TRBJ1-2
clone_size: -
cdr3_aa: CASSELLDSRGYTF
cdr3_nt: TGTGCCAGCAGTGAACTCCTCGACTCTCGTGGCTACACCTTC

v_call: TRBV5-6
d_call: TRBD1
j_call: TRBJ1-1
clone_size: -
cdr3_aa: CASSPGTGGVAFF
cdr3_nt: TGTGCCAGCAGCCCTGGGACAGGGGGAGTAGCTTTCTTT

v_call: TRBV6-6
d_call: -
j_call: TRBJ1-3
clone_size: -
cdr3_aa: CASSYQGISGNTIYF
cdr3_nt: TGTGCCAGCAGTTACCAGGGAATCTCTGGAAACACCATATATTTT

v_call: TRBV29-1
d_call: TRBD2
j_call: TRBJ2-7
clone_size: -
cdr3_aa: CSVSGGVNSYEQYF
cdr3_nt: TGCAGCGTGAGTGGGGGGGTTAACTCCTACGAGCAGTACTTC

v_call: TRBV11-3
d_call: TRBD2
j_call: TRBJ2-5
clone_size: many
cdr3_aa: CASSLEGQLAGALGETQYF
cdr3_nt: TGTGCCAGCAGCTTAGAAGGGCAACTAGCGGGAGCCCTTGGCGAGACCCAGTACTTC

v_call: TRBV28
d_call: TRBD1
j_call: TRBJ2-7
clone_size: once
cdr3_aa: CASRLGQMNSYKQYF
cdr3_nt: TGTGCCAGCAGGCTGGGACAGATGAACTCCTACAAGCAGTACTTC

v_call: TRBV7-2
d_call: TRBD2
j_call: TRBJ2-7
clone_size: -
cdr3_aa: CASSSGLAGVSREQYF
cdr3_nt: TGTGCCAGCAGTTCAGGACTAGCGGGGGTTTCCCGGGAGCAGTACTTC

v_call: TRBV28
d_call: -
j_call: TRBJ2-3
clone_size: -
cdr3_aa: CASSLASTLDTQYF
cdr3_nt: TGTGCCAGCAGTTTAGCGAGTACGCTAGATACGCAGTATTTT

v_call: TRBV15
d_call: TRBD1
j_call: TRBJ1-2
clone_size: -
cdr3_aa: CATSRDLQGAGYGYTF
cdr3_nt: TGTGCCACCAGCAGAGATCTTCAGGGGGCTGGTTATGGCTACACCTTC

v_call: TRBV7-2
d_call: TRBD2
j_call: TRBJ2-7
clone_size: once
cdr3_aa: CASSLELAGGYEQYF
cdr3_nt: TGTGCCAGCAGCTTAGAACTAGCGGGGGGCTACGAGCAGTACTTC

v_call: TRBV14
d_call: TRBD1
j_call: TRBJ2-1
clone_size: -
cdr3_aa: CASSQGTLRQGFSYNEQFF
cdr3_nt: TGTGCCAGCAGCCAAGGGACCCTTCGACAGGGATTCTCCTACAATGAGCAGTTCTTC

v_call: TRBV6-1
d_call: TRBD2
j_call: TRBJ2-7
clone_size: -
cdr3_aa: CASAGTIPYEQYF
cdr3_nt: TGTGCCAGCGCCGGGACTATTCCCTACGAGCAGTACTTC

v_call: TRBV6-6
d_call: -
j_call: TRBJ1-5
clone_size: -
cdr3_aa: CATQSGILVDQPQHF
cdr3_nt: TGTGCGACACAATCGGGGATACTCGTCGATCAGCCCCAGCATTTT

v_call: TRBV28
d_call: -
j_call: TRBJ1-5
clone_size: -
cdr3_aa: CASLKDSFNQPQHF
cdr3_nt: TGTGCCAGCCTAAAGGACAGCTTCAATCAGCCCCAGCATTTT

v_call: TRBV5-1
d_call: -
j_call: TRBJ1-1
clone_size: few
cdr3_aa: CASSTDSPDRPNTEAFF
cdr3_nt: TGCGCCAGCAGCACGGATTCCCCAGACAGGCCAAACACTGAAGCTTTCTTT

v_call: TRBV7-6
d_call: TRBD2
j_call: TRBJ2-7
clone_size: -
cdr3_aa: CASSLAGGTSYEQYF
cdr3_nt: TGTGCCAGCAGCTTAGCGGGAGGGACCTCCTACGAGCAGTACTTC

v_call: TRBV27
d_call: -
j_call: TRBJ1-2
clone_size: -
cdr3_aa: CASSLVGGHRYGYTF
cdr3_nt: TGTGCCAGCAGTTTAGTCGGGGGGCATCGCTATGGCTACACCTTC

v_call: TRBV5-8
d_call: -
j_call: TRBJ2-7
clone_size: few
cdr3_aa: CASRAGGDPYEQYF
cdr3_nt: TGTGCCAGCAGGGCTGGCGGGGACCCCTACGAGCAGTACTTC

v_call: TRBV7-2
d_call: TRBD2
j_call: TRBJ2-5
clone_size: -
cdr3_aa: CASSLVSAGGPETQYF
cdr3_nt: TGTGCCAGCAGCTTAGTTTCGGCGGGGGGGCCGGAGACCCAGTACTTC

v_call: TRBV7-9
d_call: TRBD1
j_call: TRBJ2-1
clone_size: -
cdr3_aa: CASNHPGTGRVDEQFF
cdr3_nt: TGTGCCAGCAACCACCCGGGGACAGGGAGGGTGGATGAGCAGTTCTTC

v_call: TRBV27
d_call: TRBD1
j_call: TRBJ1-4
clone_size: -
cdr3_aa: CASSFGPDRGYEKLFF
cdr3_nt: TGTGCCAGCAGTTTTGGCCCGGACAGGGGGTACGAAAAACTGTTTTTT

v_call: TRBV5-1
d_call: TRBD1
j_call: TRBJ1-1
clone_size: -
cdr3_aa: CASRRGQGAEAFF
cdr3_nt: TGCGCCAGCAGACGTGGACAGGGGGCTGAAGCTTTCTTT

v_call: TRBV5-5
d_call: -
j_call: TRBJ1-1
clone_size: -
cdr3_aa: CASSSRGFDTEAFF
cdr3_nt: TGTGCCAGCAGCTCGCGGGGTTTCGACACTGAAGCTTTCTTT

v_call: TRBV19
d_call: TRBD1
j_call: TRBJ2-7
clone_size: -
cdr3_aa: CASSNRDRAYEQYF
cdr3_nt: TGTGCCAGTAGTAACCGGGACAGGGCCTACGAGCAGTACTTC

v_call: TRBV6-1
d_call: -
j_call: TRBJ1-6
clone_size: -
cdr3_aa: CASSGQGNSPLHF
cdr3_nt: TGTGCCAGCAGTGGGCAGGGTAATTCACCCCTCCACTTT

v_call: TRBV6-5
d_call: -
j_call: TRBJ2-7
clone_size: few
cdr3_aa: CASSYSGGQTYEQYF
cdr3_nt: TGTGCCAGCAGTTACTCAGGGGGACAAACCTACGAGCAGTACTTC

v_call: TRBV6-1
d_call: -
j_call: TRBJ1-2
clone_size: -
cdr3_aa: CACGGENPINYGYTF
cdr3_nt: TGTGCCTGCGGGGGTGAGAATCCGATTAACTATGGCTACACCTTC

v_call: TRBV28
d_call: TRBD2
j_call: TRBJ2-1
clone_size: -
cdr3_aa: CASSAATLAGAYNEQFF
cdr3_nt: TGTGCCAGCAGTGCTGCCACCTTAGCGGGGGCCTACAATGAGCAGTTCTTC

v_call: TRBV19
d_call: TRBD1
j_call: TRBJ2-7
clone_size: -
cdr3_aa: CASTPGQETTYEQYF
cdr3_nt: TGTGCCAGTACCCCGGGACAGGAGACTACCTACGAGCAGTACTTC

v_call: TRBV19
d_call: -
j_call: TRBJ2-1
clone_size: -
cdr3_aa: CASSISVGAKDEQFF
cdr3_nt: TGTGCCAGTAGTATAAGCGTTGGGGCTAAGGATGAGCAGTTCTTC

v_call: TRBV5-4
d_call: -
j_call: TRBJ2-7
clone_size: -
cdr3_aa: CASSFDTASYEQYF
cdr3_nt: TGTGCCAGCAGCTTTGACACCGCCTCCTACGAGCAGTACTTC

v_call: TRBV7-9
d_call: -
j_call: TRBJ1-5
clone_size: -
cdr3_aa: CASSLTAGPGNQPQHF
cdr3_nt: TGTGCCAGCAGCCTAACGGCAGGGCCCGGCAATCAGCCCCAGCATTTT

v_call: TRBV5-1
d_call: -
j_call: TRBJ2-1
clone_size: -
cdr3_aa: CASSYGSVEQFF
cdr3_nt: TGCGCCAGCTCTTATGGCAGTGTAGAGCAGTTCTTC

v_call: TRBV7-8
d_call: -
j_call: TRBJ1-2
clone_size: -
cdr3_aa: CASSIDSYGYTF
cdr3_nt: TGTGCCAGCAGCATCGACAGCTATGGCTACACCTTC

v_call: TRBV9
d_call: -
j_call: TRBJ2-2
clone_size: -
cdr3_aa: CASSSRTGRATGELFF
cdr3_nt: TGTGCCAGCAGCTCTCGGACAGGGAGGGCCACCGGGGAGCTGTTTTTT

v_call: TRBV7-2
d_call: -
j_call: TRBJ2-7
clone_size: -
cdr3_aa: CASSFSGPYEQYF
cdr3_nt: TGTGCCAGCAGCTTTAGCGGACCCTACGAGCAGTACTTC

v_call: TRBV6-1
d_call: -
j_call: TRBJ1-5
clone_size: few
cdr3_aa: CASSVDQPQHF
cdr3_nt: TGTGCCAGCAGTGTCGATCAGCCCCAGCATTTT

v_call: TRBV28
d_call: -
j_call: TRBJ1-1
clone_size: -
cdr3_aa: CASKSQAGFTEAFF
cdr3_nt: TGTGCCAGCAAATCCCAGGCAGGGTTCACTGAAGCTTTCTTT